This T cell receptor (beta chain) was identified in a study of identical twins. This clonotype was detected only a few times. Its antigen is still unknown. The authors used template switching to add a universal primer site and gave cDNA unique molecular identifiers. Using its own MiXCR run on the 5' RACE reads, TCRdb lists one record per CDR3 protein. In the table there are some 560,000 distinct CDR3 sequences, 9.6% of which are singletons. In germline, CDR1 is SGHVS, CDR2 FNYEAQ. This CDR3 comprises 16 residues. The germline V and J ends were trimmed by 1 base and 1 base, with 10 bases remaining between them. Points from the study as a whole: The authors drew conclusions from cross-sectional statistical analysis rather than following the same donors.

This sample also appeared in a second study, on yellow fever vaccine responses in identical twins.

The specimen sequenced was PBMCs. This TCR was sampled from a woman between 18 and 29 years old in good health. V usage is TRBV7-6 and J usage is TRBJ2-2, with D uncertain. The CDR3 region is CASSLGRSQNTGELFF. CDR3 nucleotide sequence: TGTGCCAGCAGCTTAGGTCGGTCCCAGAACACCGGGGAGCTGTTTTTT.